The clone carrying this T cell receptor (beta chain) appeared many times. Its antigen is undetermined. Template material for amplifying TCR beta CDR3 regions consisted of RNA transcripts. A first-round RT-PCR of the TCR CDR3 used the HTBI primer set. One entry per CDR3 protein, called by TCRdb with MiXCR from the multiplex PCR reads. The sample shows hundreds of thousands of distinct CDR3 sequences, 16% of them seen only once. Exclusion followed for patients with uncontrolled infection, other autoimmune disease, pregnancy or lactation. Together with thyroid ultrasound, orbital computed tomography, serum thyroxine and TRAb, clinical symptoms were used for diagnoses. CDR3 length: 15 amino acids. V lost 6 bases, J lost 2 bases, and 9 bases stayed unmatched. CDR1 and CDR2 (germline): SGHRS, YFSETQ. The sample is drawn from a study of T cells in Graves' hyperthyroidism and ophthalmopathy. Study findings and constraints: Ophthalmopathy was distinguished from stable hyperthyroidism by 13 V-J signatures. Blood also carried most thyroid clonotypes expanded above 0.001.

The receptor was isolated from a woman younger than 30 with Graves' ophthalmopathy. The chain couples TRBV5-1 to TRBJ2-3, with 7 positions matching TRBD2. The sample consisted of blood. CDR3 region: CASIPGRGITDTQYF. The CDR3 DNA reads as TGCGCCAGCATCCCAGGGCGGGGGATCACAGATACGCAGTATTTT.